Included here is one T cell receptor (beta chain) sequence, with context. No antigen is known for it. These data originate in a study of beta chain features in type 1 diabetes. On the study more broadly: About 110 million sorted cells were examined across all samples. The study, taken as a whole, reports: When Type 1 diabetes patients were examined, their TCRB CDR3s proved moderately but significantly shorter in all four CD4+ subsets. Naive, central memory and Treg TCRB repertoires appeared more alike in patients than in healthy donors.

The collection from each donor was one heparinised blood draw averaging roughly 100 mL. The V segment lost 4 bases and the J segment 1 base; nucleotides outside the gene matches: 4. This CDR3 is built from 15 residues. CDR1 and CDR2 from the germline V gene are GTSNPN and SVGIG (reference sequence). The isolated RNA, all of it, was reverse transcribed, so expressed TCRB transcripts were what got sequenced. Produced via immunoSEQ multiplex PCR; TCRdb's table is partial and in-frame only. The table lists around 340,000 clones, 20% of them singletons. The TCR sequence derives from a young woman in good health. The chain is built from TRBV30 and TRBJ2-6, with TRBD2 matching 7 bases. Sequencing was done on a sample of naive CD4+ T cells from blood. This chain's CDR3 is CAWTLAESGANVLTF. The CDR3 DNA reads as TGTGCCTGGACCCTAGCGGAATCTGGGGCCAACGTCCTGACTTTC.